The 2 T cell receptor beta chains presented below share a single source sample, sequenced in a study of T cell responses to AZD1222 COVID-19 vaccine. Data came from immunoSEQ multiplex PCR; TCRdb stores just in-frame clones and leaves some out. The sample has some 150,000 clones, 85% to 95% seen once. Sequencing used peripheral blood, obtained on day 0 of AZD1222 vaccination. These receptors all come from an adult in good health.

V and J are TRBV12-3 or TRBV12-4 and TRBJ1-4, with D unresolved. V shed 3 bases and J shed 7 bases, with 9 bases lying between them. The length of the CDR3 is 13 residues. The CDR3 spells CASSFRGSEKLFF. The CDR3 DNA follows: TGTGCCAGCAGTTTTCGGGGAAGTGAAAAACTGTTTTTT.

This chain uses TRBV7-9 with TRBJ2-7; D possibly uses TRBD1 or TRBD2 (5 bases each). CDR3 size: 17 residues. V lost 2 bases and J 0 bases, leaving 17 bases between the germline ends. Germline assignment: CDR1 SEHNR and CDR2 FQNEAQ (reference sequence). The CDR3 loop is CASSLFPGTASSYEQYF. The CDR3 nucleotides are TGTGCCAGCAGCTTATTCCCGGGGACCGCGAGCTCCTACGAGCAGTACTTC.